These 5 T cell receptor beta chains came from one sample sequenced in a study of T cells after yellow fever vaccination. In TCRdb, the 5' RACE reads were re-called with MiXCR into one record per CDR3 protein. Among about 160,000 distinct CDR3 sequences listed, under 7.5% were seen once. This sample comprised CD4+ T cells sorted from PBMCs, obtained less than 6 days after the first yellow fever vaccination. The receptors were sampled from a man in his late teens or twenties who received the YFV17D yellow fever vaccine.

This clonotype has at least ten counts. The V gene is TRBV5-1, the J gene TRBJ1-1, with 9 bases lining up with TRBD1. Trimming took 4 bases from V and 2 from J; bases not matched to a gene: 6. The CDR3 is 15 residues long. Germline V gene data show CDR1 as SGHRS and CDR2 as YFSETQ. CDR3: CASSRRTGGNTEAFF. CDR3 sequence (DNA): TGCGCCAGCAGCAGACGTACAGGGGGCAACACTGAAGCTTTCTTT.

This clonotype has more than one count but fewer than ten. V and J are TRBV20-1 and TRBJ2-1; D gene unclear. From germline, CDR1 is DFQATT and CDR2 SNEGSKA (reference sequence). The length of the CDR3 is 12 residues. The germline V and J ends were trimmed by 3 bases and 9 bases, with 12 bases remaining between them. The CDR3 coding sequence is TGCAGTGCTAGCGTTATTGCGTCTGAGCAGTTCTTC. Residues: CSASVIASEQFF.

In its sample, this clonotype was seen many times. The rearrangement uses TRBV30 and TRBJ1-4, with D hard to call. Trimming left V 3 bases short and J 8 bases short, with 19 bases between. Germline CDR1 reads GTSNPN; CDR2 reads SVGIG (reference sequence). The CDR3 is 15 residues long. The DNA of the CDR3 is TGTGCCTGGAGCCCAGGTCGGGGAATTCGGGAAAAACTGTTTTTT. Protein sequence: CAWSPGRGIREKLFF.

This clonotype was seen only a few times. The J gene is TRBJ2-7, the V gene TRBV20-1; 8 nucleotides line up with TRBD1. The V gene's germline CDR1 is DFQATT and CDR2 SNEGSKA (reference sequence). V dropped 3 bases and J dropped 4; count of bases not matched to a gene: 8. This CDR3 has 14 amino acids. This CDR3 reads CSASQGAQSYEQYF. The CDR3 coding sequence is TGCAGTGCTAGCCAGGGGGCTCAATCTTACGAGCAGTACTTC.

This clonotype was seen a handful of times. The rearrangement uses TRBV4-3 and TRBJ1-4, with D unresolved. The V gene lost 8 bases and the J gene lost 8 bases, with 12 bases spanning the gap. Germline lookup yields CDR1 LGHNA and CDR2 YSLEER. The CDR3 extends over 12 amino acids. The CDR3 nucleotides are TGCGCCAGCGGACCGGGGAGAGAAAAACTGTTTTTT. Translating it yields CASGPGREKLFF.